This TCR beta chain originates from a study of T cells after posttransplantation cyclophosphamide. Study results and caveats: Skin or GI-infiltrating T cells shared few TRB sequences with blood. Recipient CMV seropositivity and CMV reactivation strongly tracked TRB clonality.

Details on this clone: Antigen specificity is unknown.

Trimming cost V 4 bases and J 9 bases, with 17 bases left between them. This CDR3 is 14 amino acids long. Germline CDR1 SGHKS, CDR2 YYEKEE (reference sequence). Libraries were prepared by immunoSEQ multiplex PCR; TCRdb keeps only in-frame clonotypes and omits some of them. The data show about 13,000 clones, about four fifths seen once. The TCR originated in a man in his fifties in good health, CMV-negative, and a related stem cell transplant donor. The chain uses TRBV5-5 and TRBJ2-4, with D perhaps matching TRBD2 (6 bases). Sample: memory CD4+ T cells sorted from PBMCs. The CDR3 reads CASSVGTSPGIQYF. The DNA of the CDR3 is TGTGCCAGCAGCGTCGGAACTAGCCCGGGCATTCAGTACTTC. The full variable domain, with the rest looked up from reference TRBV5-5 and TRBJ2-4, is DAGVTQSPTHLIKTRGQQVTLRCSPISGHKSVSWYQQVLGQGPQFIFQYYEKEERGRGNFPDRFSARQFPNYSSELNVNALLLGDSALYLCASSVGTSPGIQYFGAGTRLSVL.